The present TCR beta chain was sequenced within a study of blood T cell repertoires in COVID-19. Study overall: Collection of acute and convalescent COVID-19 samples took place in the United States, Italy and Spain. The analysed material was cDNA or gDNA that came from T cells, B-cell-depleted T cells, or PBMCs.

Per the original methods: Estimation of nucleated cell counts relied on the amplification of reference gene primers. The table came from immunoSEQ multiplex PCR; TCRdb's copy has only in-frame clones and leaves some out. The V and J calls and clone size come from that table; D and trimming were worked out from the DNA. The sample has about 100,000 clones, roughly 90% seen once. This CDR3 has 15 residues. Germline-derived CDR1 and CDR2 are MDHEN and SYDVKM. J was trimmed by 5 bases and V by 3 bases; bases with no gene match: 6. This clone was observed a few times. The receptor was isolated from a man older than 75 with acute or convalescent COVID-19. The chain links TRBV28 to TRBJ1-3; 8 nucleotides align to TRBD1. The material sequenced was peripheral blood. CDR3 in DNA: TGTGCCAGCAGTTTGGAACAGGGGGTCCGAAACACCATATATTTT. Its protein is CASSLEQGVRNTIYF.